Here is one T cell receptor (beta chain) with its context. What it binds is unknown. CD8+ and CD4+ T cells circulating in blood were sequenced for TCR beta. While serving as controls, healthy donors were matched for age and sex. TEMRA cells underwent FACS enrichment and CD8+ and CD4+ T cells underwent negative isolation. The V and J ends lost 5 bases and 2 bases respectively, with 16 bases between them. The CDR3 has 15 residues. This entry comes from a study of CD8 T cells in Susac syndrome. Study results and limitations: The authors acknowledged that their TCR sequencing and HLA analysis involved a relatively small number of individuals.

It was with random hexamers that about 0.45 to 1 ug RNA was reverse transcribed. TCRdb re-called the immunoSEQ multiplex PCR reads through MiXCR, storing one row per CDR3 protein. The table includes about 80,000 distinct CDR3 sequences, around 94% detected once. This sequence originates from a human donor in good health. V gene TRBV12-3 or TRBV12-4 combines with J gene TRBJ2-7; possibly TRBD2 for D (6 bases). What was sequenced was CD8+ T cells from PBMCs. CDR3 in amino acids: CASSPGLGGTYEQYF. CDR3 bases: TGTGCCAGCAGTCCCGGGCTTGGCGGGACCTACGAGCAGTACTTC.